This T cell receptor beta chain was identified in a study of shared clonotypes between healthy human individuals. CDR3 size: 15 residues. The germline gives CDR1 SGHDT, CDR2 YYEEEE. Trimming stripped 2 bases from V and 4 bases from J, with 15 bases between. The authors loaded roughly 200 ng DNA, about 30,000 T cell genomes, into sorted-subset replicate PCRs. TCRdb's copy holds only in-frame clones and misses some; the assay was immunoSEQ multiplex PCR. Of over 850,000 clones listed, around 78% are singletons. J is TRBJ1-2 and V is TRBV5-6; a possible D gene is TRBD1 (6 bases). The clonotype originates from a man younger than 30 in good health. Some clones in this sample may be carry-over from other donors' samples. Sequencing input: memory CD4+ T cells from PBMCs. Stated subset: CD45RA-negative fraction. This chain's CDR3 is CASSFGTLSFYGYTF. For the CDR3, the DNA is TGTGCCAGCAGCTTCGGGACACTCAGTTTCTATGGCTACACCTTC.